This entry lists 2 T cell receptor beta chains sequenced from one sample in a study of CD8 T cells in Susac syndrome. Random-hexamer reverse transcription was applied to 0.5 to 1 ug RNA. Each CDR3 protein is one row after TCRdb ran MiXCR on the immunoSEQ multiplex PCR reads. The sample has about 120,000 distinct CDR3 sequences, over 85% seen once. Sequenced: CD8+ T cells from PBMCs. These receptors all stem from a human donor with Susac syndrome.

This chain joins TRBV14 and TRBJ2-1, with unresolved D. The CDR3 has 12 residues. V was shortened by 3 bases and J by 8 bases, with 8 bases between the two germline ends. The germline V gene encodes CDR1 SGHDN and CDR2 FVKESK. CDR3 residues: CASSHRYHEQFF. In nucleotides, the CDR3 is TGTGCCAGCAGCCACAGATACCATGAGCAGTTCTTC.

The DNA for the CDR3 is TGTGCCAGCAGCTTGGGGGGGGGACCGAACACTGAAGCTTTCTTT. Translating it yields CASSLGGGPNTEAFF. V usage is TRBV5-6 and J usage is TRBJ1-1; D may be TRBD1 (5 bases). Germline V CDR1 and CDR2: SGHDT, YYEEEE. The V and J ends lost 0 bases and 1 base respectively, with 10 bases between them. The CDR3 consists of 15 residues.